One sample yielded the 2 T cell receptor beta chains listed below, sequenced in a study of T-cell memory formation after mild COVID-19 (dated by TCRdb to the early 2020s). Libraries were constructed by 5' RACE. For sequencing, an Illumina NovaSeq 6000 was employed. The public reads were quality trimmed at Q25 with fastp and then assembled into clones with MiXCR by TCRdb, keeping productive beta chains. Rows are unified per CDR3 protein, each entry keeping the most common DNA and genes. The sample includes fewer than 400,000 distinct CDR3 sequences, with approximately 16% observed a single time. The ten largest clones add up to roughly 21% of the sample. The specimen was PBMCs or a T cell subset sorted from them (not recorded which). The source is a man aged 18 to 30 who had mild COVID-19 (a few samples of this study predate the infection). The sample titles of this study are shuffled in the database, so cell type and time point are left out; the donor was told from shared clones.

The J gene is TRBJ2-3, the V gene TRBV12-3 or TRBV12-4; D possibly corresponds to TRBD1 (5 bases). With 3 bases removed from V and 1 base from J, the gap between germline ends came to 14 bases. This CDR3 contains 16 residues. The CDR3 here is CASSFSLTARTDTQYF. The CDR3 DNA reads TGTGCCAGCAGTTTTTCGTTGACAGCCCGCACAGATACGCAGTATTTT.

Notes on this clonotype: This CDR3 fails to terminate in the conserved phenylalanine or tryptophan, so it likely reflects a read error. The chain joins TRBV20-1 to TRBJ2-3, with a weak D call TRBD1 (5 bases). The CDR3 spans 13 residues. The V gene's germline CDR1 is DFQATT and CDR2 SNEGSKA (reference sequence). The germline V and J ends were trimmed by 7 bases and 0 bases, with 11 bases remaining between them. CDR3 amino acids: CSVDSASTDTQYL. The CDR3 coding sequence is TGCAGTGTTGACAGCGCTAGCACAGATACGCAGTATTTG.